A single T cell receptor (beta chain) is shown here with its context. Antigen unknown. The final CDR3 position lacks the conserved phenylalanine or tryptophan, pointing to a likely read error. Unique molecular identifiers were carried by the TCR beta cDNA libraries. TCRdb ran MiXCR on the PCR reads and lists one entry per CDR3 protein. The sample carries more than 350,000 distinct CDR3 sequences, less than 40% recorded once. This sample is drawn from a study of post-analysis software for immune sequencing data. Study observations and caveats: The study found TRBV5-6, TRBV5-1 and TRBV20-1 among four to six TRBV segments more frequent in patients than controls. Strong same-batch co-clustering of samples appeared with F measure clustering.

The CDR3 totals 15 residues. Germline V lookup: CDR1 DFQATT, CDR2 SNEGSKA (reference sequence). V lost 3 bases to trimming and J lost 13 bases; unmatched junction nucleotides: 14. The V gene is TRBV20-1, the J gene TRBJ2-4; 11 nucleotides match TRBD1. Sequenced sample: blood. The origin of this receptor is a girl aged 2 to 9 with multiple sclerosis. The CDR3 coding sequence is TGCAGTGCTAGCTCACCGGGACAGGGGGTATACGGGCAGTACTGC. Its translation: CSASSPGQGVYGQYC.